Listed below are T cell receptor beta chains from one sample, sequenced in a study of graft-versus-host responses after intestinal transplantation. Sequencing used immunoSEQ multiplex PCR; TCRdb keeps in-frame clones, though not all of them. The table lists around 100,000 clones, approximately 94% of them singletons. Which antigens these TCRs recognize remains unknown. The sample was unstimulated CD8+ T cells sorted from spleen or lymph node cells, taken before intestinal transplant. The receptors were gathered from a human donor who received an intestinal transplant. Both conserved end residues are part of each CDR3. The order of the fields is clone size, CDR3 length, D gene, J gene, V gene, CDR3 DNA, CDR3 protein. A D gene is named only where the DNA matches it firmly. Where a row states a size, it is once, few, many or the class of an expanded clone; other rows omit it.

abundance: -; len: 14; d_gene: -; j_gene: TRBJ2-2; v_gene: TRBV9; CDR3nt: TGTGCCAGCAGAGGGGACACTAACACCGGGGAGCTGTTTTTT; CDR3aa: CASRGDTNTGELFF
abundance: -; len: 14; d_gene: TRBD2; j_gene: TRBJ2-2; v_gene: TRBV7-2; CDR3nt: TGTGCCAGTCCCGCGGGGGGGCATGCCGGGGAGCTGTTTTTT; CDR3aa: CASPAGGHAGELFF
abundance: -; len: 13; d_gene: -; j_gene: TRBJ2-3; v_gene: TRBV9; CDR3nt: TGTGCCAGCAGCGTGGACCTCCAAGATACGCAGTATTTT; CDR3aa: CASSVDLQDTQYF
abundance: -; len: 19; d_gene: TRBD2; j_gene: TRBJ2-5; v_gene: TRBV28; CDR3nt: TGTGCCAGCACCTATGGGGCCGAACTAGCGGGGAGCTTGCAAGAGACCCAGTACTTC; CDR3aa: CASTYGAELAGSLQETQYF
abundance: -; len: 15; d_gene: TRBD2; j_gene: TRBJ2-3; v_gene: TRBV6-6; CDR3nt: TGTGCCAGCAGTTACGGGACTAGCGGTACAGATACGCAGTATTTT; CDR3aa: CASSYGTSGTDTQYF
abundance: -; len: 18; d_gene: TRBD2; j_gene: TRBJ2-7; v_gene: TRBV4-1; CDR3nt: TGCGCCAGCAGCCAGATGGGACTAGCGGGGGGGATGACCTACGAGCAGTACTTC; CDR3aa: CASSQMGLAGGMTYEQYF
abundance: once; len: 12; d_gene: -; j_gene: TRBJ2-3; v_gene: TRBV25-1; CDR3nt: TGTGCCAGCAGTGATATGTCAGATACGCAGTATTTT; CDR3aa: CASSDMSDTQYF
abundance: -; len: 15; d_gene: -; j_gene: TRBJ1-2; v_gene: TRBV5-6; CDR3nt: TGTGCCAGCAGCTTGTCCCAGGGAAGGGAGCAGGGCTACACCTTC; CDR3aa: CASSLSQGREQGYTF
abundance: -; len: 15; d_gene: -; j_gene: TRBJ2-5; v_gene: TRBV29-1; CDR3nt: TGCAGCGTTGTCCCAGGGTTCTTTTTCCAAGAGACCCAGTACTTC; CDR3aa: CSVVPGFFFQETQYF
abundance: -; len: 18; d_gene: -; j_gene: TRBJ2-5; v_gene: TRBV6-1; CDR3nt: TGTGCCAGCAGTGGCGGGCAAGGTGCGGGGGCACTGGGAGAGACCCAGTACTTC; CDR3aa: CASSGGQGAGALGETQYF
abundance: -; len: 13; d_gene: -; j_gene: TRBJ2-1; v_gene: TRBV11-2; CDR3nt: TGTGCCAGCAGCGGGGGGGCTTACAATGAGCAGTTCTTC; CDR3aa: CASSGGAYNEQFF
abundance: -; len: 16; d_gene: TRBD2; j_gene: TRBJ2-3; v_gene: TRBV6-1; CDR3nt: TGTGCCAGCAGTGAAGCGCCCGGACTAGCGGCGGATACGCAGTATTTT; CDR3aa: CASSEAPGLAADTQYF
abundance: -; len: 13; d_gene: TRBD1; j_gene: TRBJ1-2; v_gene: TRBV12-5; CDR3nt: TGTGCTAGTGGTTCACCAGACAGGGGTGGCTACACCTTC; CDR3aa: CASGSPDRGGYTF
abundance: -; len: 17; d_gene: TRBD2; j_gene: TRBJ2-1; v_gene: TRBV7-9; CDR3nt: TGTGCCAGCAGCTTAGACACTAGCGGGGCCACTGACAATGAGCAGTTCTTC; CDR3aa: CASSLDTSGATDNEQFF
abundance: -; len: 14; d_gene: -; j_gene: TRBJ2-7; v_gene: TRBV7-9; CDR3nt: TGTGCCAGCAGCGTGGGGCTCTCTCTCTACGAGCAGTACTTC; CDR3aa: CASSVGLSLYEQYF
abundance: -; len: 14; d_gene: TRBD2; j_gene: TRBJ2-3; v_gene: TRBV12-5; CDR3nt: TGTGCTAGTGGTCCGACTAGCGGGGAAGTTACGCAGTATTTT; CDR3aa: CASGPTSGEVTQYF
abundance: -; len: 12; d_gene: -; j_gene: TRBJ2-2; v_gene: TRBV7-2; CDR3nt: TGTGCCAGCAAAGAGAACACCGGGGAGCTGTTTTTT; CDR3aa: CASKENTGELFF
abundance: -; len: 12; d_gene: -; j_gene: TRBJ2-7; v_gene: TRBV4-1; CDR3nt: TGCGCCAGCAGCCAAGATTTTGGCGAGCAGTACTTC; CDR3aa: CASSQDFGEQYF
abundance: -; len: 18; d_gene: TRBD1; j_gene: TRBJ2-5; v_gene: TRBV15; CDR3nt: TGTGCCACCAGCAGAGAGGACAGGGGAGTCGCACTACAAGAGACCCAGTACTTC; CDR3aa: CATSREDRGVALQETQYF
abundance: -; len: 14; d_gene: -; j_gene: TRBJ2-3; v_gene: TRBV7-3; CDR3nt: TGTGCCAGCAGCTTCGAGGGGCCCACAGATACGCAGTATTTT; CDR3aa: CASSFEGPTDTQYF
abundance: -; len: 14; d_gene: -; j_gene: TRBJ2-5; v_gene: TRBV11-2; CDR3nt: TGTGCCAGCAGGTCTCCAAATAACGCACCGACCCAGTACTTC; CDR3aa: CASRSPNNAPTQYF
abundance: -; len: 13; d_gene: -; j_gene: TRBJ2-7; v_gene: TRBV6-5; CDR3nt: TGTGCCAGCAGTACGGGTGTCGAGAACGAGCAGTACTTC; CDR3aa: CASSTGVENEQYF
abundance: -; len: 16; d_gene: -; j_gene: TRBJ2-3; v_gene: TRBV27; CDR3nt: TGTGCCAGCAGTTTCCGGGCCTTCGGAGGGGCAGATACGCAGTATTTT; CDR3aa: CASSFRAFGGADTQYF
abundance: -; len: 14; d_gene: TRBD2; j_gene: TRBJ2-7; v_gene: TRBV9; CDR3nt: TGTGCCAGCAGCGTAGCGGGGGGGACCTACGAGCAGTACTTC; CDR3aa: CASSVAGGTYEQYF
abundance: -; len: 13; d_gene: -; j_gene: TRBJ2-3; v_gene: TRBV7-7; CDR3nt: TGTGCCAGCAGCTTGGTTCAAGCAGATACGCAGTATTTT; CDR3aa: CASSLVQADTQYF
abundance: few; len: 15; d_gene: -; j_gene: TRBJ1-3; v_gene: TRBV19; CDR3nt: TGTGCCAGTAGTTATGGCAGGGACTCTGGAAACACCATATATTTT; CDR3aa: CASSYGRDSGNTIYF
abundance: -; len: 15; d_gene: TRBD2; j_gene: TRBJ2-7; v_gene: TRBV27; CDR3nt: TGTGCCAGCAGCTTAGCGGGACTAGCCCCGTACGAGCAGTACTTC; CDR3aa: CASSLAGLAPYEQYF